This T cell receptor beta chain was obtained from a study of blood T cell repertoires in COVID-19. Study context: PBMCs, B-cell-depleted T cells, or T cells were the source of the cDNA or gDNA that made up the material.

Authors' processing steps: Amplification of reference gene primers provided the estimated nucleated cell counts. Sequenced by immunoSEQ multiplex PCR; TCRdb stores in-frame clones only, minus some. V and J calls and clone size are given by that table; D and trimming were obtained from the DNA. The table records roughly 200,000 clones, 85% to 90% of them present only once. V lost 6 bases and J lost 5, with 16 bases in between. CDR1 MGHRA and CDR2 YSYEKL come from the germline V gene. This CDR3 contains 15 residues. The rearrangement uses TRBV4-1 and TRBJ2-2; D possibly corresponds to TRBD2 (5 bases). Sample: PBMCs or T cells enriched from blood (not recorded which). The source of this sequence is a woman aged 25 to 39 with acute COVID-19. In DNA, the CDR3 is TGCGCCAGCAGACCGCGGACGGACTTAACCGGGGAGCTGTTTTTT. Translation: CASRPRTDLTGELFF.